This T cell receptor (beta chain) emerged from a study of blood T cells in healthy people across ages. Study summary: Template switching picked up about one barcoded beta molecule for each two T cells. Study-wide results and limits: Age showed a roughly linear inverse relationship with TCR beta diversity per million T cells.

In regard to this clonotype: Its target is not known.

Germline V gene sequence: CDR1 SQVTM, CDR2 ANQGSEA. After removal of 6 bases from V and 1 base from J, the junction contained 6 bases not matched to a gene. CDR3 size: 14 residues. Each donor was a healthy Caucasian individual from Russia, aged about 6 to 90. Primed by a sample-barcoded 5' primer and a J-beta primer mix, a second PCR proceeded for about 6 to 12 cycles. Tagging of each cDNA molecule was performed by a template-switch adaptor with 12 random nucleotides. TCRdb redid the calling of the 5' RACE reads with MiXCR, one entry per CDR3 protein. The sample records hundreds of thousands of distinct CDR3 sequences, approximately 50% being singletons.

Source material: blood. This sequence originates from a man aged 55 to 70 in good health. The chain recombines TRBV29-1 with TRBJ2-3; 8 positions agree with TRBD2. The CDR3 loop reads CSVDRSGGTDTQYF. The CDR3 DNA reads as TGCAGCGTAGACCGTAGCGGGGGCACAGATACGCAGTATTTT.